The 19 T cell receptor beta chains reported below all come from one sample, sequenced in a study of blood T cell repertoires in COVID-19. Libraries were prepared by immunoSEQ multiplex PCR; TCRdb keeps only in-frame clonotypes and omits some of them. This sample has 150,000 to 190,000 clones, with around four fifths found just once. Sequenced material: PBMCs or T cells enriched from blood (not recorded which). These TCRs come from a man in his fifties or sixties who had recovered from COVID-19.

This clone was detected only a few times. V is TRBV4-1 and J is TRBJ1-4; D uncertain. The CDR3 runs to 14 residues. The germline gives CDR1 MGHRA, CDR2 YSYEKL. Trimming left V 2 bases short and J 7 bases short, with 11 bases between. The CDR3 bases are TGCGCCAGCAGCCAACAGTGGCTCGTTGAAAAACTGTTTTTT. It is translated as CASSQQWLVEKLFF.

This chain links TRBV15 with TRBJ1-5; no clear D. The V gene's germline CDR1 is LNHNV and CDR2 YYDKDF (reference sequence). The germline V and J ends were trimmed by 5 bases and 9 bases, with 11 bases remaining between them. The CDR3 loop spans 12 amino acids. This chain's CDR3 is CATSRMTGPQHF. In nucleotides, the CDR3 is TGTGCCACCAGCCGCATGACTGGGCCCCAGCATTTT.

The rearrangement joins TRBV2 to TRBJ2-2; TRBD2 matches 8 bases. After removal of 4 bases from V and 4 bases from J, the junction contained 5 bases not matched to a gene. CDR1 and CDR2 (germline): SNHLY, FYNNEI. CDR3 size: 15 residues. The CDR3 sequence is CASSALAGGTGELFF. The CDR3 bases are TGTGCCAGCAGTGCTCTTGCGGGAGGCACCGGGGAGCTGTTTTTT. Complete variable domain (other parts from reference TRBV2 and TRBJ2-2): EPEVTQTPSHQVTQMGQEVILRCVPISNHLYFYWYRQILGQKVEFLVSFYNNEISEKSEIFDDQFSVERPDGSNFTLKIRSTKLEDSAMYFCASSALAGGTGELFFGEGSRLTVL.

In this sample, this clone turned up once. V usage is TRBV5-1 and J usage is TRBJ1-6; TRBD1 agrees at 8 bases. Germline assignment: CDR1 SGHRS and CDR2 YFSETQ. The CDR3 is made up of 14 amino acids. The V gene end was trimmed by 7 bases and the J gene end by 9 bases; junction bases not matched to a gene: 9. CDR3 bases: TGCGCCAGCTTCCAGGGGACAGGAGGTTCACCCCTCCACTTT. Translated: CASFQGTGGSPLHF.

The chain carries TRBV15 and TRBJ2-2; D is undetermined. The CDR3 is 15 amino acids. Germline V gene lookup returns CDR1 LNHNV and CDR2 YYDKDF (reference sequence). Trimming stripped 0 bases from V and 3 bases from J, with 8 bases between. The DNA of the CDR3 is TGTGCCACCAGCAGAGATCTCCCGGACACCGGGGAGCTGTTTTTT. Protein: CATSRDLPDTGELFF.

The V and J genes are TRBV18 and TRBJ1-1, with TRBD1 matching over 8 bases. Germline values: CDR1 KGHSH, CDR2 LQKENI. The CDR3 contains 12 residues. Unmatched junction bases numbered 6, after V lost 7 bases and J lost 8 bases. The CDR3 DNA follows: TGTGCCAGCTGTCCCGGGACAGGCGAAGCTTTCTTT. Amino acid sequence: CASCPGTGEAFF.

In DNA form, the CDR3 reads TGTGCCAGCCGCGGGGGGGCCGGGGAGACCCAGTACTTC. It yields the protein CASRGGAGETQYF. The chain recombines TRBV4-2 with TRBJ2-5; TRBD2 matches 9 bases. This CDR3 region has 13 residues. Germline-derived CDR1 and CDR2 are LGHNA and YNFKEQ. V was pared by 8 bases and J by 5 bases, with 6 bases of the junction left unmatched.

This chain connects TRBV7-3 to TRBJ1-3, with D perhaps matching TRBD1 (5 bases). From germline, CDR1 is SGHTA and CDR2 FQGTGA. V was pared by 5 bases and J by 0 bases, with 11 bases between. The length of the CDR3 is 15 residues. The CDR3 sequence is CASSPNTGSGNTIYF. The CDR3 DNA is TGTGCCAGCAGCCCGAATACAGGCTCTGGAAACACCATATATTTT.

The chain couples TRBV7-9 to TRBJ2-3, with 9 bases fitting TRBD1. This CDR3 is built from 16 residues. The ends lost 4 bases at V and 2 bases at J; junction bases unmatched: 7. Germline CDR1 reads SEHNR; CDR2 reads FQNEAQ (reference sequence). CDR3 residues: CASSSFGTGITDTQYF. CDR3 DNA: TGTGCCAGCAGCTCATTCGGGACAGGGATCACAGATACGCAGTATTTT.

The V and J genes are TRBV5-1 and TRBJ2-7; 9 bases fit TRBD1. From germline, CDR1 is SGHRS and CDR2 YFSETQ. CDR3 length: 15 amino acids. Germline trimming cut 3 bases from V and 0 bases from J; bases unmatched to any gene: 4. The CDR3 region is CASSSLTGGSYEQYF. The CDR3 DNA reads as TGCGCCAGCAGCTCATTGACAGGGGGCTCCTACGAGCAGTACTTC.

The chain has TRBV28 and TRBJ2-2; a possible D gene is TRBD1 (5 bases). V lost 7 bases and J lost 5, with 11 bases in between. Germline V CDR1 and CDR2: MDHEN, SYDVKM. CDR3 length: 13 residues. CDR3 sequence: CASTPRDTGELFF. CDR3 bases: TGTGCCAGCACCCCCAGGGATACCGGGGAGCTGTTTTTT.

V and J are TRBV7-2 and TRBJ2-1, with 8 bases matching TRBD2. Germline CDR1 is SGHTA and CDR2 is FQGNSA. The V segment lost 5 bases and the J segment 0 bases; nucleotides outside the gene matches: 3. The CDR3 runs to 15 residues. The CDR3 DNA reads as TGTGCCAGCAGCCTAAGCGGGGGCTCCTACAATGAGCAGTTCTTC. It codes for CASSLSGGSYNEQFF. Full variable domain (missing parts from reference TRBV7-2 and TRBJ2-1): GAGVSQSPSNKVTEKGKDVELRCDPISGHTALYWYRQSLGQGLEFLIYFQGNSAPDKSGLPSDRFSAERTGGSVSTLTIQRTQQEDSAVYLCASSLSGGSYNEQFFGPGTRLTVL.

The chain carries TRBV7-6 and TRBJ2-1, with 8 bases identical to TRBD2. The CDR3 has 20 residues. The ends lost 5 bases at V and 10 bases at J; junction bases unmatched: 28. CDR1 is SGHVS and CDR2 is FNYEAQ in the germline V gene. In DNA, the CDR3 is TGTGCCAGCAGCCACAAACCCTCCGTTGGGGGGACTAGTAAAACATCGGAGCAGTTCTTC. It translates to CASSHKPSVGGTSKTSEQFF.

The CDR3 region is CASSSGTVSNQPQHF. CDR3 in DNA: TGTGCCAGCAGCTCCGGGACAGTTAGCAATCAGCCCCAGCATTTT. The genes are TRBV5-5 and TRBJ1-5; 7 bases line up with TRBD1. The length of the CDR3 is 15 residues. V dropped 3 bases and J dropped 0; count of bases not matched to a gene: 3. The germline CDR1 and CDR2 sequences are SGHKS and YYEKEE (reference sequence). The full variable domain, completed using reference TRBV5-5 and TRBJ1-5, is DAGVTQSPTHLIKTRGQQVTLRCSPISGHKSVSWYQQVLGQGPQFIFQYYEKEERGRGNFPDRFSARQFPNYSSELNVNALLLGDSALYLCASSSGTVSNQPQHFGDGTRLSIL.

The chain links TRBV30 to TRBJ2-7, with TRBD1 matching 7 bases. V dropped 0 bases and J dropped 6; count of bases not matched to a gene: 2. Germline CDR1 and CDR2: GTSNPN and SVGIG (reference sequence). The CDR3 covers 12 residues. The CDR3 DNA is TGTGCCTGGAGTGTACAGGGGTTCGAGCAGTACTTC. It specifies CAWSVQGFEQYF.

The chain has TRBV11-3 and TRBJ1-2; maybe TRBD1 (5 bases). The CDR3 spans 17 residues. The ends were cut back, 0 bases at V and 2 bases at J, with 16 bases in the middle. CDR1 is SGHNT and CDR2 is YENEEA in the germline V gene. CDR3 in amino acids: CASSLDLVGRENYGYTF. The DNA of the CDR3 is TGTGCCAGCAGCTTAGATCTCGTGGGCAGGGAAAACTATGGCTACACCTTC.

The chain combines TRBV5-8 with TRBJ2-1, with TRBD2 identical over 9 bases. There are 16 residues in the CDR3. Germline V gives CDR1 SGHTS, CDR2 YDEGEE. The V and J ends lost 4 bases and 7 bases, in that order; junction bases with no gene match: 12. This chain's CDR3 is CASSMAYSGGKNEQFF. CDR3 coding DNA: TGTGCCAGCAGCATGGCCTATAGCGGGGGAAAAAATGAGCAGTTCTTC.

Here the CDR3 DNA reads TGTGCCACCAGCAGAGATCGGGACAGCGTACCGATGAACACTGAAGCTTTCTTT. Residues: CATSRDRDSVPMNTEAFF. The chain combines TRBV15 with TRBJ1-1, with 7 nucleotides matching TRBD1. The CDR3 loop spans 18 amino acids. The V gene end was trimmed by 0 bases and the J gene end by 0 bases; junction bases not matched to a gene: 10. Germline V gives CDR1 LNHNV, CDR2 YYDKDF (reference sequence).

The chain combines TRBV7-2 with TRBJ2-3, with 9 nucleotides matching TRBD2. V gave up 1 base and J gave up 4 bases; unmatched junction bases: 9. This CDR3 is 17 amino acids long. The germline V gene has CDR1 SGHTA and CDR2 FQGNSA. CDR3 loop: CASSLGLAGRSADTQYF. CDR3 nucleotides: TGTGCCAGCAGCTTAGGTCTAGCGGGGAGATCGGCAGATACGCAGTATTTT.